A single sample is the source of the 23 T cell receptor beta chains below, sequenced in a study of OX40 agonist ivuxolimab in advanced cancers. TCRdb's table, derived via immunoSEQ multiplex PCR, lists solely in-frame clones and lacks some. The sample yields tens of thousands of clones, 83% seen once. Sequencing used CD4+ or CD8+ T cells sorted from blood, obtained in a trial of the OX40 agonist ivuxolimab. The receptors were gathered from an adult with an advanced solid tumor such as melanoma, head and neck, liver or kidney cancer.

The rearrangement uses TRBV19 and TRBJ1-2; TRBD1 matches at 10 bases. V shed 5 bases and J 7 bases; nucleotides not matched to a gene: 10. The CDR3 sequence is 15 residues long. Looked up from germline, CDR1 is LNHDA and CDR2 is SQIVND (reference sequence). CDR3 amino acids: CASSPSGQGVPGYTF. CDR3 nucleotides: TGTGCCAGTAGTCCCTCAGGACAGGGGGTACCTGGCTACACCTTC.

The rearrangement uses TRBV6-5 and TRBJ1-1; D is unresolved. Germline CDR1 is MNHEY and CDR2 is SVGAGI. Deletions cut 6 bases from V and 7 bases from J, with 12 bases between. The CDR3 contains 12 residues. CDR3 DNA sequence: TGTGCCAGCAGCCGACCGGGAGTTGAAGCTTTCTTT. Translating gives CASSRPGVEAFF.

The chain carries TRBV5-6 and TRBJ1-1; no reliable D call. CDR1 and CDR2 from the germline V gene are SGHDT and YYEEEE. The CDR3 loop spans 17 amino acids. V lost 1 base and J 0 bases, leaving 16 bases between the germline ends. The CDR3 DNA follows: TGTGCCAGCAGCTTGTTTCCCAGGAAACCTCTGAACACTGAAGCTTTCTTT. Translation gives CASSLFPRKPLNTEAFF.

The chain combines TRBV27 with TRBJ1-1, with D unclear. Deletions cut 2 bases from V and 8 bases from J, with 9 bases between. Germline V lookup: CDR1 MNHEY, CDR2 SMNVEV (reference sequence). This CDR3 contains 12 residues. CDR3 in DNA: TGTGCCAGCAGTTTAAAGGGAGCCGAAGCTTTCTTT. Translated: CASSLKGAEAFF.

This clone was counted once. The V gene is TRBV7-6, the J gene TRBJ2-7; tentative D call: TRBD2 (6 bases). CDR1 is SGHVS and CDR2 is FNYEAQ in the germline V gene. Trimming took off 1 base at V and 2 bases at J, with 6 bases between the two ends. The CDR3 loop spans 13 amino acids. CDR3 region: CASSLGLAYEQYF. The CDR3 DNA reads TGTGCCAGCAGCTTAGGACTAGCCTACGAGCAGTACTTC.

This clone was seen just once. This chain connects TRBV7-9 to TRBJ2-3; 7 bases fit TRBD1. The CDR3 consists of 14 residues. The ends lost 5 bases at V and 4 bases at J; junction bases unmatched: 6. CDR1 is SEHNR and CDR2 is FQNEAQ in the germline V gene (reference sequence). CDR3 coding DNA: TGTGCCAGCAGCCCCCGGACAGGATCAGATACGCAGTATTTT. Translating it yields CASSPRTGSDTQYF. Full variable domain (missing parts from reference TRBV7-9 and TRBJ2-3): DTGVSQNPRHKITKRGQNVTFRCDPISEHNRLYWYRQTLGQGPEFLTYFQNEAQLEKSRLLSDRFSAERPKGSFSTLEIQRTEQGDSAMYLCASSPRTGSDTQYFGPGTRLTVL.

The CDR3 reads CASSLGRGSYEQYF. The DNA of the CDR3 is TGTGCCAGCAGTTTAGGGAGGGGAAGTTACGAGCAGTACTTC. The gene calls are TRBV27 and TRBJ2-7; 7 bases match TRBD2. The CDR3 length is 14 residues. CDR1 and CDR2 from the germline V gene are MNHEY and SMNVEV (reference sequence). V dropped 2 bases and J dropped 4; count of bases not matched to a gene: 5.

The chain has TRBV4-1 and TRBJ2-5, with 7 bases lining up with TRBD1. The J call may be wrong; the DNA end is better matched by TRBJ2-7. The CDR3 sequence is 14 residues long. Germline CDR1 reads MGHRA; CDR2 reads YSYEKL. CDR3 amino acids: CASTGQESSYEQYF. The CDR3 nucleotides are TGCGCCAGCACTGGACAGGAAAGCTCCTACGAGCAGTACTTC.

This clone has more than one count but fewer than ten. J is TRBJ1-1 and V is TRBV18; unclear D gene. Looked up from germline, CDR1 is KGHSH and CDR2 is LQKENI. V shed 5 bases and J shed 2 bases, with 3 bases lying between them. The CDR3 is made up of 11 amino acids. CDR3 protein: CASSSNTEAFF. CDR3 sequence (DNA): TGTGCCAGCTCATCTAACACTGAAGCTTTCTTT.

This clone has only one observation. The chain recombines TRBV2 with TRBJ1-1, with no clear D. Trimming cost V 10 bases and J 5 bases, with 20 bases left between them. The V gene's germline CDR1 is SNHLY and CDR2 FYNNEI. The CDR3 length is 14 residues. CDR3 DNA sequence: TGTGCCACCAAGGTGGAGAGGGTCGGTACTGAAGCTTTCTTT. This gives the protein CATKVERVGTEAFF.

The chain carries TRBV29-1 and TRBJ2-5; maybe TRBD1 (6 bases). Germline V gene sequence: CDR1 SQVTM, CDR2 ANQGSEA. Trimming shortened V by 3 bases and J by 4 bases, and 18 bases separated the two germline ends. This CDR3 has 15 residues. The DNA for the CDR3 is TGCAGCGTTGACGACAGGATGCAAAGGGGAGAGACCCAGTACTTC. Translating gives CSVDDRMQRGETQYF.

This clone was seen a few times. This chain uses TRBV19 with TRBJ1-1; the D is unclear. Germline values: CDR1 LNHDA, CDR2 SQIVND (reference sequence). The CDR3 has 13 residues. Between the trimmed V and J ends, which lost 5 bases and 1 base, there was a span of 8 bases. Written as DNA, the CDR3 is TGTGCCAGTAGTTGGGTGGCGAACACTGAAGCTTTCTTT. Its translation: CASSWVANTEAFF.

CDR3 sequence: CASRTDRGDNYGYTF. The CDR3 bases are TGTGCCAGCAGAACTGACAGGGGAGATAACTATGGCTACACCTTC. The V and J genes are TRBV6-5 and TRBJ1-2; 8 bases are shared with TRBD1. This CDR3 has 15 residues. Germline CDR1 reads MNHEY; CDR2 reads SVGAGI. With 6 bases clipped from V and 1 base from J, the junction kept 7 bases outside the gene matches.

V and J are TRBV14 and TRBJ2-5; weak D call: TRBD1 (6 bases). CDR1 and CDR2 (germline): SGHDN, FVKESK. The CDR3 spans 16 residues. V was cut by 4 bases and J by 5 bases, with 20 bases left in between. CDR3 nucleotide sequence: TGTGCCAGCAGCCCGGACAGCTTTACTACAGGGGAGACCCAGTACTTC. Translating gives CASSPDSFTTGETQYF.

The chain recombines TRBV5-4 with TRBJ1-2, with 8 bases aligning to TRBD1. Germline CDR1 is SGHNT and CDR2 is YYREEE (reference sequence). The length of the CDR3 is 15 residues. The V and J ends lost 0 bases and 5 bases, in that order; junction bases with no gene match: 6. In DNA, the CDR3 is TGTGCCAGCAGCTTGGAGGGTCAGGGGGCTTATGGCTACACCTTC. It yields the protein CASSLEGQGAYGYTF.

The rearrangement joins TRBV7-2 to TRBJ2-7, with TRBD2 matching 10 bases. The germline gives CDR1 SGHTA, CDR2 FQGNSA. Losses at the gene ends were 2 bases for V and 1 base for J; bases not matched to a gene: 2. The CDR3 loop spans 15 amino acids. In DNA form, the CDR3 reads TGTGCCAGCAGCTTAATAGCGGGGGGTTCCTACGAGCAGTACTTC. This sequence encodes CASSLIAGGSYEQYF.

The CDR3 here is CASSLAGLAGGPPWDTQYF. The CDR3 DNA follows: TGTGCCAGCAGCTTAGCGGGACTAGCGGGGGGGCCCCCCTGGGATACGCAGTATTTT. The rearrangement uses TRBV7-2 and TRBJ2-3; 16 bases fit TRBD2. The CDR3 is made up of 19 amino acids. The germline V gene has CDR1 SGHTA and CDR2 FQGNSA. The V segment lost 0 bases and the J segment 6 bases; nucleotides outside the gene matches: 9.

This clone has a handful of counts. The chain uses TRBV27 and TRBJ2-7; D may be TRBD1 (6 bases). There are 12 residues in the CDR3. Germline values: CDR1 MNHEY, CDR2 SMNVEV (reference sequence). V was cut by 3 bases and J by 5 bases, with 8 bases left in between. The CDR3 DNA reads TGTGCCAGCAGTTTCACAGGGAACGAGCAGTACTTC. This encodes CASSFTGNEQYF.

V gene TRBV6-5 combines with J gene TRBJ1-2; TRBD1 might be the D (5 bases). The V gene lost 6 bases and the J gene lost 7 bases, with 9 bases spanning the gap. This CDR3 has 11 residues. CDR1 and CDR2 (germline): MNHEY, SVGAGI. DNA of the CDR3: TGTGCCAGCAGCAGGGAGGGTGGCTACACCTTC. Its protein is CASSREGGYTF.

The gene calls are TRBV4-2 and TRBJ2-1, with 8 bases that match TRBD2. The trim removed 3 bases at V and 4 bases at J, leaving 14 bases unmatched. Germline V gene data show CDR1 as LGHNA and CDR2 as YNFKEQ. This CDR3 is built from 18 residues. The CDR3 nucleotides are TGTGCCAGCAGCCAGGCTTGGGGCACGGGGGGGGATTACAATGAGCAGTTCTTC. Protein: CASSQAWGTGGDYNEQFF.

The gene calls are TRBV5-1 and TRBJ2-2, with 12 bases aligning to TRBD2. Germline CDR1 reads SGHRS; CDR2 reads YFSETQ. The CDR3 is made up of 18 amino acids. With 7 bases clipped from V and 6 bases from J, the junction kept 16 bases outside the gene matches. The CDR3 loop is CASSSGTSGPWEAGELFF. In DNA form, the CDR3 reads TGCGCCAGCTCCTCGGGGACTAGCGGGCCCTGGGAGGCCGGGGAGCTGTTTTTT.

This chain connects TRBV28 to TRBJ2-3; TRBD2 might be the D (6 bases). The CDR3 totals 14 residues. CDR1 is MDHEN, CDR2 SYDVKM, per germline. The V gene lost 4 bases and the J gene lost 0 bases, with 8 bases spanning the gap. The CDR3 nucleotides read TGTGCCAGCAGTTGGGGGGAAAGCACAGATACGCAGTATTTT. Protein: CASSWGESTDTQYF.

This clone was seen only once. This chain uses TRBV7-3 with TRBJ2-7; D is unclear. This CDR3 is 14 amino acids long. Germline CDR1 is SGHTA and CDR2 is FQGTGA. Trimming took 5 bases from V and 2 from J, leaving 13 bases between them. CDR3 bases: TGTGCCAGCAGCCCCCGGGCCGCTGCCTACGAGCAGTACTTC. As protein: CASSPRAAAYEQYF.